These 21 T cell receptor beta chains were sequenced from one sample in a study of shared clonotypes between healthy human individuals. Clones were sequenced by immunoSEQ multiplex PCR, and TCRdb holds only the in-frame ones, with some missing. This table holds a few million clones, about 94% found once. Sequenced sample: naive CD4+ T cells sorted from blood. The sample's subset: CD45RA+ positively selected. The receptors here all came from a man aged 18 to 29 in good health.

The V call is TRBV29-1, the J call TRBJ2-3; D remains unclear. V lost 7 bases, J lost 2 bases, and 19 bases lay in between. The CDR3 spans 15 residues. CDR1 and CDR2 from the germline V gene are SQVTM and ANQGSEA. The CDR3 reads CSGSGPQASTDTQYF. The CDR3 DNA sequence: TGCAGCGGGTCCGGTCCCCAGGCCTCCACAGATACGCAGTATTTT.

The chain uses TRBV7-2 and TRBJ2-7; D possibly corresponds to TRBD1 (5 bases). CDR1 is SGHTA, CDR2 FQGNSA, per germline. CDR3 length: 15 residues. The ends were cut back, 1 base at V and 3 bases at J, with 13 bases in the middle. The CDR3 coding sequence is TGTGCCAGCAGCTTAGACAGGTCCAGGTTCTACGAGCAGTACTTC. This translates into CASSLDRSRFYEQYF.

The chain combines TRBV6-1 with TRBJ1-6, with D possibly being TRBD1 (5 bases). This CDR3 is built from 13 residues. The V end was cut by 8 bases, the J end by 3 bases, with 8 bases between. Germline lookup yields CDR1 MNHNS and CDR2 SASEGT. The DNA for the CDR3 is TGTGCCAGCTCCAGGGTCTATAATTCACCCCTCCACTTT. It yields the protein CASSRVYNSPLHF.

This clone occurred once. Other DNA sequences from this sample encode an identical CDR3 as well. This chain joins TRBV10-1 and TRBJ2-7; perhaps TRBD1 as D (6 bases). Germline CDR1 reads WNHNN; CDR2 reads SYGVQD (reference sequence). The CDR3 contains 14 residues. V was shortened by 0 bases and J by 6 bases, with 12 bases between the two germline ends. CDR3 loop: CASSESGRGGEQYF. CDR3 nucleotide sequence: TGCGCCAGCAGTGAGTCCGGAAGAGGGGGCGAGCAGTACTTC.

The V and J genes are TRBV7-9 and TRBJ1-4; 10 nucleotides match TRBD1. The junction had 5 bases not matched to a gene; V was cut back by 3 bases and J by 7 bases. The CDR3 spans 15 residues. Germline V gene lookup returns CDR1 SEHNR and CDR2 FQNEAQ (reference sequence). The CDR3 coding sequence is TGTGCCAGCAGCTTCTGGACAGGGGGAGGTGAAAAACTGTTTTTT. Translating it yields CASSFWTGGGEKLFF.

The V and J genes are TRBV6-1 and TRBJ2-2; D is possibly TRBD1 (5 bases). Germline CDR1 and CDR2: MNHNS and SASEGT. The CDR3 contains 15 residues. V was trimmed by 6 bases and J by 3 bases, leaving 14 bases between them. Written as DNA, the CDR3 is TGTGCCAGCAGGAGACAGTTTCGTGACACCGGGGAGCTGTTTTTT. Translating gives CASRRQFRDTGELFF.

The V and J genes are TRBV27 and TRBJ2-1, with TRBD1 matching 7 bases. After removal of 5 bases from V and 1 base from J, the junction contained 11 bases not matched to a gene. The CDR3 length is 17 residues. Germline CDR1 MNHEY, CDR2 SMNVEV (reference sequence). The CDR3 loop is CASSPPPGTESYNEQFF. DNA for the CDR3: TGTGCCAGCAGTCCGCCCCCCGGGACAGAATCCTACAATGAGCAGTTCTTC.

The chain couples TRBV30 to TRBJ2-3, with a possible D match to TRBD2 (7 bases). The CDR3 runs 15 residues. The V end lost 2 bases, the J end lost 6 bases, and 18 bases lay between the germline ends. Germline CDR1 GTSNPN, CDR2 SVGIG (reference sequence). CDR3 residues: CAWSLTGTTRDTQYF. DNA for the CDR3: TGTGCCTGGAGTCTCACAGGGACTACTCGGGATACGCAGTATTTT.

A note on this clone: Other DNA sequences in this sample translate to the same CDR3. The chain employs TRBV5-4 and TRBJ2-5; D remains ambiguous. The length of the CDR3 is 14 residues. V lost 0 bases to trimming and J lost 3 bases, with 9 bases between them. Germline assignment: CDR1 SGHNT and CDR2 YYREEE (reference sequence). CDR3 protein: CASSLAGREETQYF. The CDR3 nucleotides are TGTGCCAGCAGCTTGGCCGGTAGGGAAGAGACCCAGTACTTC. Full variable domain (remainder filled in from reference TRBV5-4 and TRBJ2-5): ETGVTQSPTHLIKTRGQQVTLRCSSQSGHNTVSWYQQALGQGPQFIFQYYREEENGRGNFPPRFSGLQFPNYSSELNVNALELDDSALYLCASSLAGREETQYFGPGTRLLVL.

In its sample, this clone was seen a few times. The chain links TRBV25-1 to TRBJ2-1; TRBD2 aligns across 11 bases. Germline V gives CDR1 MGHDK, CDR2 SYGVNS. Trimming cost V 4 bases and J 8 bases; bases outside gene matches: 13. The CDR3 spans 17 residues. The CDR3 sequence: CASSAYTGPSGGYEQFF. CDR3 nucleotide sequence: TGTGCCAGCAGTGCCTACACCGGGCCTAGCGGGGGGTATGAGCAGTTCTTC.

The chain carries TRBV7-2 and TRBJ1-1; possibly TRBD1 for D (6 bases). CDR1 and CDR2 (germline): SGHTA, FQGNSA. CDR3 length: 14 amino acids. V was trimmed by 5 bases and J by 7 bases, leaving 17 bases between them. CDR3 sequence reads: CASSNLDSGSEAFF. The DNA of the CDR3 is TGTGCCAGCAGCAACTTGGACAGCGGGAGTGAAGCTTTCTTT.

Concerning this clone itself: Other DNA sequences in this sample translate to the same CDR3. This rearrangement joins TRBV6-1 to TRBJ2-5, with D hard to call. The ends were cut back, 4 bases at V and 5 bases at J, with 5 bases in the middle. The germline V gene has CDR1 MNHNS and CDR2 SASEGT. This CDR3 has 11 amino acids. In DNA, the CDR3 is TGTGCCAGCAGTGGGTCGGAGACCCAGTACTTC. Amino acids: CASSGSETQYF.

The chain combines TRBV9 with TRBJ2-3; D unclear. This CDR3 spans 15 amino acids. From germline, CDR1 is SGDLS and CDR2 YYNGEE. V was pared by 0 bases and J by 2 bases, with 10 bases between. CDR3 nucleotide sequence: TGTGCCAGCAGCGTAGAGCCACACCCCACAGATACGCAGTATTTT. Its protein product is CASSVEPHPTDTQYF. The whole variable domain, remainder taken from reference TRBV9 and TRBJ2-3, is DSGVTQTPKHLITATGQRVTLRCSPRSGDLSVYWYQQSLDQGLQFLIQYYNGEERAKGNILERFSAQQFPDLHSELNLSSLELGDSALYFCASSVEPHPTDTQYFGPGTRLTVL.

Note on this clone: The same CDR3 also results from other DNA sequences found in this sample. CDR3 sequence (DNA): TGCGCCAGCAGCTTGGATCGGGGAGAGCAGTTCTTC. Translating it yields CASSLDRGEQFF. The chain joins TRBV5-1 to TRBJ2-1; D might be TRBD2 (5 bases). The germline V gene has CDR1 SGHRS and CDR2 YFSETQ. The CDR3 covers 12 residues. Trimming stripped 0 bases from V and 10 bases from J, with 8 bases between. The variable domain in full, with the rest retrieved from reference TRBV5-1 and TRBJ2-1, is KAGVTQTPRYLIKTRGQQVTLSCSPISGHRSVSWYQQTPGQGLQFLFEYFSETQRNKGNFPGRFSGRQFSNSRSEMNVSTLELGDSALYLCASSLDRGEQFFGPGTRLTVL.

The gene calls are TRBV5-1 and TRBJ1-1, with D unresolved. Germline CDR1 is SGHRS and CDR2 is YFSETQ. Deletions cut 4 bases from V and 1 base from J, with 8 bases between. The CDR3 consists of 13 residues. DNA for the CDR3: TGCGCCAGCAGCATAAGGGAGAACACTGAAGCTTTCTTT. Translation: CASSIRENTEAFF. Full variable domain (missing parts from reference TRBV5-1 and TRBJ1-1): KAGVTQTPRYLIKTRGQQVTLSCSPISGHRSVSWYQQTPGQGLQFLFEYFSETQRNKGNFPGRFSGRQFSNSRSEMNVSTLELGDSALYLCASSIRENTEAFFGQGTRLTVV.

The chain is built from TRBV28 and TRBJ2-3; 7 bases are a match to TRBD2. J was trimmed by 5 bases and V by 8 bases; bases with no gene match: 7. The CDR3 contains 13 residues. In germline, CDR1 is MDHEN, CDR2 SYDVKM. The CDR3 bases are TGTGCCAGCCACGGGGGGATCCAAGATACGCAGTATTTT. Encoded protein: CASHGGIQDTQYF.

The chain is built from TRBV6-5 and TRBJ1-1; TRBD1 matches at 7 bases. Trimming at V came to 2 bases and at J to 5 bases, leaving 11 bases not matched to a gene. CDR3 length: 16 amino acids. Germline CDR1 is MNHEY and CDR2 is SVGAGI. The CDR3 region has the DNA TGTGCCAGCAGTTACAGCGGGTTGACAGGGTCAACTGAAGCTTTCTTT. Residues: CASSYSGLTGSTEAFF.

In regard to this clone: At one of its ends the junction is not consistent with the germline gene, which may arise from a read error. J is TRBJ1-4 and V is TRBV5-6; TRBD1 might be the D (6 bases). CDR1 and CDR2 from the germline V gene are SGHDT and YYEEEE. The CDR3 length is 15 residues. This CDR3 reads CASISMDSPSPRTVF. The CDR3 DNA reads TGTGCCAGCATCTCTATGGACAGTCCTAGCCCGAGGACTGTTTTT. Using reference TRBV5-6 and TRBJ1-4 for the parts outside the CDR3, the full variable domain is DAGVTQSPTHLIKTRGQQVTLRCSPKSGHDTVSWYQQALGQGPQFIFQYYEEEERQRGNFPDRFSGHQFPNYSSELNVNALLLGDSALYLCASISMDSPSPRTVFGSGTQLSVL.

The chain couples TRBV5-1 to TRBJ2-7; the D gene is possibly TRBD1 (6 bases). Per the germline V gene, CDR1 is SGHRS and CDR2 is YFSETQ. CDR3 size: 16 residues. V was clipped by 3 bases and J by 3 bases, with 19 bases between them. As DNA, the CDR3 is TGCGCCAGCAGCTCTACGAGCATGGGGGCTAACTACGAGCAGTACTTC. Translated: CASSSTSMGANYEQYF.

V and J are TRBV10-3 and TRBJ2-7, with D unresolved. CDR1 and CDR2 from the germline V gene are ENHRY and SYGVKD. V lost 1 base, J lost 1 base, and 8 bases lay in between. CDR3 length equals 14 residues. The CDR3 DNA is TGTGCCATCAGTGAGTTTCCGGGTTCCTACGAGCAGTACTTC. Translated: CAISEFPGSYEQYF.

This clone was observed once. Other DNA variants within this sample encode the same CDR3. The gene calls are TRBV6-5 and TRBJ1-5; D call uncertain. Germline V gene data show CDR1 as MNHEY and CDR2 as SVGAGI. This CDR3 is 13 amino acids long. Trimming cost V 4 bases and J 0 bases, with 4 bases left between them. CDR3 DNA: TGTGCCAGCAGTTCGAGTAGCAATCAGCCCCAGCATTTT. This gives the protein CASSSSSNQPQHF.